This entry is about one T cell receptor (beta chain). What it binds is unknown. These data come from a study of T cell clones after liver transplantation. About the research overall: Samples came from ITN030ST, which attempted immunosuppression withdrawal within 2 years of liver transplantation. Notes on the study in general: Rather than being deleted, graft donor-reactive T cells may have moved into the graft.

V was cut by 1 base and J by 5 bases, with 14 bases left in between. The CDR3 runs to 15 residues. In germline, CDR1 is SGHNT, CDR2 YYREEE (reference sequence). Repertoires were generated with immunoSEQ multiplex PCR, while TCRdb's copy carries only in-frame clones and drops some. The table shows roughly 100,000 clones, with 75% to 85% occurring only once. This chain connects TRBV5-4 to TRBJ2-3; no reliable D call. Sequencing was performed on CD4+ T cells from blood, taken before liver transplant. This receptor was identified in a human donor who received a liver transplant. CDR3 nucleotide sequence: TGTGCCAGCAGCTTGTCCGGAGTGGGTGGAGATACGCAGTATTTT. Translating gives CASSLSGVGGDTQYF.